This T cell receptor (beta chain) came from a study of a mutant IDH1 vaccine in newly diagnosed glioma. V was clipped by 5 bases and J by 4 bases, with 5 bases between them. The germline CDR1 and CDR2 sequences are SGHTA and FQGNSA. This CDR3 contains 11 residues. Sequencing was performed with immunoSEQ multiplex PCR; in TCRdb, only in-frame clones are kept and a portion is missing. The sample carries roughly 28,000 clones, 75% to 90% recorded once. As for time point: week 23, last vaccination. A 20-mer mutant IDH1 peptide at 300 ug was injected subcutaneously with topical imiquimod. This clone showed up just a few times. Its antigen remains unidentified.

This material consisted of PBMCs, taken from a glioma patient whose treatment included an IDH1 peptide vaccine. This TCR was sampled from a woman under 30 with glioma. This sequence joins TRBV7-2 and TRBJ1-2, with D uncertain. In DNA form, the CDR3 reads TGTGCCAGCAGCCAGGCCTATGGCTACACCTTC. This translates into CASSQAYGYTF.